This TCR beta chain was captured by sequencing in a study of blood T cell repertoires in COVID-19. Overall study context: The study drew acute and convalescent COVID-19 samples from the United States, Italy and Spain.

This CDR3 comprises 16 residues. Per the germline V gene, CDR1 is SGHAT and CDR2 is FQDESV (reference sequence). V gave up 2 bases and J gave up 1 base; unmatched junction bases: 7. In the study's own analysis: How many nucleated cells were present was estimated from reference gene primer amplification. Data came from immunoSEQ multiplex PCR; TCRdb stores just in-frame clones and leaves some out. For V, J and clone size, that table is used; D and trimming come from the DNA. The sample lists about 200,000 clones; around 83% were seen once. The clonotype was recovered from a man aged 45-65 years with active or convalescent COVID-19. J is TRBJ1-1 and V is TRBV11-1; 7 bases line up with TRBD1. The sequenced sample was peripheral blood. In nucleotides, the CDR3 is TGTGCCAGCAGCTTACGACCCGGGACAGAGAACACTGAAGCTTTCTTT. This gives the protein CASSLRPGTENTEAFF.